Each of the 2 T cell receptor beta chains below was sequenced from the same sample in a study of early T cells in non-severe SARS-CoV-2 infection. TCRdb re-analysed the 5' RACE reads in MiXCR, keeping a single row per CDR3 protein. The sample includes 55,000 to 75,000 distinct CDR3 sequences, roughly 8.4% of them seen just once. The sample was whole blood. The source of these receptors is an adult who was a healthcare worker with PCR-confirmed SARS-CoV-2 infection or an uninfected control (not recorded which).

In its sample, this clonotype was seen many times. The rearrangement joins TRBV7-9 to TRBJ2-7, with 10 bases that match TRBD2. The length of the CDR3 is 12 residues. J gave up 13 bases and V 5 bases, and 8 bases lay outside the gene matches. CDR1 and CDR2 (germline): SEHNR, FQNEAQ (reference sequence). The CDR3 DNA is TGTGCCAGCAGCCCGAATAGCGGGAGGCGTTACTTC. This sequence encodes CASSPNSGRRYF.

This clonotype was seen repeatedly, ten times or more. This rearrangement joins TRBV9 to TRBJ2-3; TRBD2 aligns across 13 bases. CDR3 length equals 15 residues. The V gene end was trimmed by 3 bases and the J gene end by 6 bases; junction bases not matched to a gene: 4. The germline V gene has CDR1 SGDLS and CDR2 YYNGEE. CDR3 sequence (DNA): TGTGCCAGCAGCGCCGGGACTAGCGGGGAGGATACGCAGTATTTT. Its translation: CASSAGTSGEDTQYF.